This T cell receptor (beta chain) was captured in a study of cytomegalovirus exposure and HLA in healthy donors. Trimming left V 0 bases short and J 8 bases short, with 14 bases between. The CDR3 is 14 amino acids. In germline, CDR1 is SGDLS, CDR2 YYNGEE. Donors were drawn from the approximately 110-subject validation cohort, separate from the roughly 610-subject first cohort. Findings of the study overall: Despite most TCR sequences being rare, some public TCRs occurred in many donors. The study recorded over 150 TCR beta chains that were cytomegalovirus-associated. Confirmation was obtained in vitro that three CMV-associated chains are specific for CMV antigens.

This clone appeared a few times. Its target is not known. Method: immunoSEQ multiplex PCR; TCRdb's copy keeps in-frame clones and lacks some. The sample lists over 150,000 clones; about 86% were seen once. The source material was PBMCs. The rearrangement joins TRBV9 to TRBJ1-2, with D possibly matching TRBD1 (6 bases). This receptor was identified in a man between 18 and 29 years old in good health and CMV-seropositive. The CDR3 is CASSVEGAGEGYTF. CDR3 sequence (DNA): TGTGCCAGCAGCGTAGAAGGGGCAGGGGAGGGCTACACCTTC.